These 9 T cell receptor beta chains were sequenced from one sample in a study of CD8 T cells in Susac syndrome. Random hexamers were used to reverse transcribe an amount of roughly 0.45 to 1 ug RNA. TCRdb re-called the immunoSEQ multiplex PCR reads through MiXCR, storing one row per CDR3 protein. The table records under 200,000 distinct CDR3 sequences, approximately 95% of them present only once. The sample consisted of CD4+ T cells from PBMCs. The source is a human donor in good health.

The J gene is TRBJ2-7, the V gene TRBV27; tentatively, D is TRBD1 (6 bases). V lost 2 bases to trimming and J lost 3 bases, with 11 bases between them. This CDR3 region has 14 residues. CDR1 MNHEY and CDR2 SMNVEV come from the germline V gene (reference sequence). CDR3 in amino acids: CASSLRGIGYEQYF. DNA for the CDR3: TGTGCCAGCAGTTTAAGGGGGATCGGCTACGAGCAGTACTTC.

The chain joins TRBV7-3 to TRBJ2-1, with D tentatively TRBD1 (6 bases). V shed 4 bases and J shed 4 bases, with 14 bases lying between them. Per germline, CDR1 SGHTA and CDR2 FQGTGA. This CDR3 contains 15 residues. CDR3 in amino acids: CASSSILDRYNEQFF. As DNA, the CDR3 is TGTGCCAGCAGCTCTATTCTTGACAGGTACAATGAGCAGTTCTTC. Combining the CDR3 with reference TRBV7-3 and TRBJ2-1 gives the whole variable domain GAGVSQTPSNKVTEKGKYVELRCDPISGHTALYWYRQSLGQGPEFLIYFQGTGAADDSGLPNDRFFAVRPEGSVSTLKIQRTERGDSAVYLCASSSILDRYNEQFFGPGTRLTVL.

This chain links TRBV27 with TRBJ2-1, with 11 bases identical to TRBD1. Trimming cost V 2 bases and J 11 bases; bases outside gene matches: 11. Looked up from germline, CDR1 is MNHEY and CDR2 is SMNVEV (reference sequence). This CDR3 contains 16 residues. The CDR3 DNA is TGTGCCAGCAGTTTAGGGAGGGACAGGGGGGTTAACAAGCAGTTCTTC. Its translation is CASSLGRDRGVNKQFF.

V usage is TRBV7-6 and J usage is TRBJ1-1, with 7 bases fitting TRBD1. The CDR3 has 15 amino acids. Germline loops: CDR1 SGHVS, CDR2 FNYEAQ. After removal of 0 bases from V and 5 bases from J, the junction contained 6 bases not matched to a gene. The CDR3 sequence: CASSLAPGGGTEAFF. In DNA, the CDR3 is TGTGCCAGCAGCTTAGCGCCAGGGGGAGGGACTGAAGCTTTCTTT.

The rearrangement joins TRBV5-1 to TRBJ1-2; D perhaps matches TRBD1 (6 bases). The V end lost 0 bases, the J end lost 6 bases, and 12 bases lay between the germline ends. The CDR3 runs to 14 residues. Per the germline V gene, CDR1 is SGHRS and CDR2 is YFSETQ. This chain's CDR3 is CASSLEGRGDGYTF. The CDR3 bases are TGCGCCAGCAGCTTGGAGGGCAGGGGCGATGGCTACACCTTC.

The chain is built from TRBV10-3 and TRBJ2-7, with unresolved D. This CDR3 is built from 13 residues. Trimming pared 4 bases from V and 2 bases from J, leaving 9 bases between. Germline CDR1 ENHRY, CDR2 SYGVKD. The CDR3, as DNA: TGTGCCATCAGTGTTAGACCCACCTACGAGCAGTACTTC. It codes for CAISVRPTYEQYF.

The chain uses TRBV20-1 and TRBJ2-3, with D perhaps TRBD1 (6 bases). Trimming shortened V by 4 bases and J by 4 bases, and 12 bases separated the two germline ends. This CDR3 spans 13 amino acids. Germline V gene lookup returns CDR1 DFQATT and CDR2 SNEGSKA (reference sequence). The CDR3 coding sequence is TGCAGTGCTAACGGCAGGGGTTCAGATACGCAGTATTTT. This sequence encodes CSANGRGSDTQYF.

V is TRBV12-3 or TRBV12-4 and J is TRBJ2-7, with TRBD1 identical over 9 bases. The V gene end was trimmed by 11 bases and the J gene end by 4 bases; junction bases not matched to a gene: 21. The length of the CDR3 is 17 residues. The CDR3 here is CASRVNVPGQGTYEQYF. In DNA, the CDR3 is TGTGCCTCACGCGTTAACGTACCGGGACAGGGCACTTACGAGCAGTACTTC.

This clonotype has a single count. CDR3 residues: CASSFGQGEPEAFF. CDR3 in DNA: TGTGCCAGCAGCTTCGGACAGGGGGAGCCTGAAGCTTTCTTT. The V and J genes are TRBV7-9 and TRBJ1-1; 10 positions agree with TRBD1. Germline V gene sequence: CDR1 SEHNR, CDR2 FQNEAQ (reference sequence). The CDR3 is 14 amino acids. The V and J ends lost 3 bases and 6 bases, in that order; junction bases with no gene match: 4.